The next 22 T cell receptor beta chains were all read from a single sample in a study of shared clonotypes between healthy human individuals. Some clones are missing from TCRdb's copy, which holds only in-frame ones; the method was immunoSEQ multiplex PCR. The sample gives 2 million to 2.5 million clones, 95% of which show up once; more than 0.1% is in the top ten. Material for sequencing was naive CD4+ T cells sorted from blood. Subset: CD45RA+ positively selected. Receptors were obtained from a man aged 18 to 29 in good health.

The rearrangement links TRBV28 to TRBJ1-1; D unclear. Per germline, CDR1 MDHEN and CDR2 SYDVKM. The germline V and J ends were trimmed by 4 bases and 5 bases, with 11 bases remaining between them. CDR3 length equals 13 residues. The CDR3 sequence is CASSSPSRTEAFF. CDR3 bases: TGTGCCAGCAGTTCCCCCTCCCGAACTGAAGCTTTCTTT.

This sequence joins TRBV6-5 and TRBJ2-7, with 8 bases aligning to TRBD2. The CDR3 loop spans 14 amino acids. Germline V gene sequence: CDR1 MNHEY, CDR2 SVGAGI. V dropped 5 bases and J dropped 3; count of bases not matched to a gene: 6. This chain's CDR3 is CASSLAGPDYEQYF. CDR3 nucleotide sequence: TGTGCCAGCAGTCTAGCGGGCCCGGACTACGAGCAGTACTTC.

The chain is built from TRBV5-1 and TRBJ2-5; unclear D gene. CDR3 length equals 14 residues. The germline V and J ends were trimmed by 3 bases and 5 bases, with 14 bases remaining between them. Germline assignment: CDR1 SGHRS and CDR2 YFSETQ. CDR3 amino acids: CASSSAWVSETQYF. CDR3 DNA: TGCGCCAGCAGCTCAGCATGGGTCTCGGAGACCCAGTACTTC.

The J gene is TRBJ1-1, the V gene TRBV5-1; D might be TRBD1 (6 bases). CDR3 length: 14 residues. Germline CDR1 is SGHRS and CDR2 is YFSETQ. V lost 4 bases, J lost 1 base, and 11 bases lay in between. The CDR3 DNA sequence: TGCGCCAGCAGCAGGGACACCGGGAACACTGAAGCTTTCTTT. This gives the protein CASSRDTGNTEAFF.

The chain carries TRBV29-1 and TRBJ1-2, with no clear D. Germline-derived CDR1 and CDR2 are SQVTM and ANQGSEA. The CDR3 length is 14 residues. The V end was cut by 0 bases, the J end by 4 bases, with 12 bases between. CDR3: CSVEDSGSLYGYTF. In DNA, the CDR3 is TGCAGCGTTGAAGATTCGGGCAGCCTCTATGGCTACACCTTC.

V gene TRBV4-1 combines with J gene TRBJ2-1; D call uncertain. CDR1 is MGHRA, CDR2 YSYEKL, per germline. This CDR3 has 13 amino acids. Trimming pared 1 base from V and 5 bases from J, leaving 6 bases between. CDR3 region: CASSQVSHNEQFF. CDR3 in DNA: TGCGCCAGCAGCCAAGTGTCGCACAATGAGCAGTTCTTC.

This sequence joins TRBV14 and TRBJ2-5, with 10 positions matching TRBD1. The V segment lost 1 base and the J segment 5 bases; nucleotides outside the gene matches: 4. CDR3 length: 15 residues. Germline V gives CDR1 SGHDN, CDR2 FVKESK. The CDR3 DNA follows: TGTGCCAGCAGCCAAGGACAGGGGGCCTGGGAGACCCAGTACTTC. Its protein is CASSQGQGAWETQYF.

V gene TRBV6-6 combines with J gene TRBJ2-3; possibly TRBD1 or TRBD2 for D (6 bases each). The CDR3 runs to 15 residues. Trimming took off 5 bases at V and 1 base at J, with 13 bases between the two ends. The germline gives CDR1 MNHNY, CDR2 SVGAGI (reference sequence). This CDR3 is CASSTNREGTDTQYF. CDR3 nucleotides: TGTGCCAGCAGTACTAACAGGGAGGGCACAGATACGCAGTATTTT.

This chain joins TRBV4-3 and TRBJ2-5; perhaps TRBD2 as D (5 bases). Trimming cost V 4 bases and J 5 bases, with 17 bases left between them. The CDR3 covers 15 residues. Germline values: CDR1 LGHNA, CDR2 YSLEER. The CDR3 loop is CASSLDGEPGETQYF. The DNA of the CDR3 is TGCGCCAGCAGCCTCGACGGGGAGCCCGGGGAGACCCAGTACTTC.

Concerning this clone: One end of the junction does not line up with germline, which may come from a read error. This chain joins TRBV7-7 and TRBJ2-5; 8 positions match TRBD1. Per the germline V gene, CDR1 is SSHAT and CDR2 is FNYEAQ (reference sequence). There are 14 residues in the CDR3. The CDR3 DNA follows: TGTGCTAGCAGCCTGGACAGGGAGTATGGGACCCAGTACTTC. Translated: CASSLDREYGTQYF.

V and J are TRBV4-1 and TRBJ1-5; D remains unclear. The CDR3 runs to 13 residues. V shed 2 bases and J shed 5 bases, with 7 bases lying between them. CDR1 is MGHRA, CDR2 YSYEKL, per germline. The CDR3 nucleotides read TGCGCCAGCAGCCAAATCGGTGATCAGCCCCAGCATTTT. Protein: CASSQIGDQPQHF.

The genes are TRBV5-1 and TRBJ1-2; a possible D gene is TRBD1 (6 bases). The CDR3 loop spans 14 amino acids. Trimming pared 4 bases from V and 6 bases from J, leaving 16 bases between. Per the germline V gene, CDR1 is SGHRS and CDR2 is YFSETQ. The CDR3 DNA reads as TGCGCCAGCAGCGTATTACAGGGCGGGGATGGCTACACCTTC. Translation gives CASSVLQGGDGYTF.

The chain has TRBV6-5 and TRBJ1-2; 7 bases agree with TRBD1. The CDR3 has 15 residues. V shed 5 bases and J 8 bases; nucleotides not matched to a gene: 14. CDR1 is MNHEY, CDR2 SVGAGI, per germline. CDR3: CASSPGQTLIGGYTF. Here the CDR3 DNA reads TGTGCCAGCAGTCCGGGACAGACACTGATCGGAGGCTACACCTTC.

This rearrangement joins TRBV7-9 to TRBJ2-7, with no clear D. Trimming left V 1 base short and J 4 bases short, with 8 bases between. This CDR3 is 13 amino acids long. Looked up from germline, CDR1 is SEHNR and CDR2 is FQNEAQ (reference sequence). The CDR3 DNA sequence: TGTGCCAGCAGCTTAGTTGGTAGGTACGAGCAGTACTTC. Its translation: CASSLVGRYEQYF.

This chain connects TRBV29-1 to TRBJ1-5; 8 nucleotides line up with TRBD1. The CDR3 is made up of 13 amino acids. Germline V gene data show CDR1 as SQVTM and CDR2 as ANQGSEA. With 8 bases clipped from V and 4 bases from J, the junction kept 7 bases outside the gene matches. CDR3 sequence (DNA): TGCAGCTTCACAGGGGGGGGAAATCAGCCCCAGCATTTT. This gives the protein CSFTGGGNQPQHF. The full variable domain, with the rest looked up from reference TRBV29-1 and TRBJ1-5, is SAVISQKPSRDICQRGTSLTIQCQVDSQVTMMFWYRQQPGQSLTLIATANQGSEATYESGFVIDKFPISRPNLTFSTLTVSNMSPEDSSIYLCSFTGGGNQPQHFGDGTRLSIL.

The V call is TRBV7-8, the J call TRBJ1-6; a weak D match, TRBD1 (5 bases). V lost 5 bases and J 0 bases, leaving 14 bases between the germline ends. Germline V gives CDR1 SGHVS, CDR2 FQNEAQ. CDR3 size: 17 residues. CDR3 in DNA: TGTGCCAGCAGCAGCCCGGGGAGGGGCTCCTATAATTCACCCCTCCACTTT. Its translation is CASSSPGRGSYNSPLHF.

The J gene is TRBJ2-7, the V gene TRBV11-1, with 7 bases aligning to TRBD1. Germline V gives CDR1 SGHAT, CDR2 FQDESV (reference sequence). The CDR3 contains 14 residues. V lost 2 bases and J lost 3; bases outside the gene matches: 4. CDR3 in DNA: TGTGCCAGCAGCTTAAGACAGGGTGGCTACGAGCAGTACTTC. This translates into CASSLRQGGYEQYF.

The chain has TRBV2 and TRBJ2-5, with TRBD1 identical over 11 bases. Looked up from germline, CDR1 is SNHLY and CDR2 is FYNNEI. V was pared by 1 base and J by 4 bases, with 2 bases of the junction left unmatched. CDR3 size: 15 residues. The DNA of the CDR3 is TGTGCCAGCAGTGAAGGGGACAGGGGGACAGAGACCCAGTACTTC. It encodes CASSEGDRGTETQYF.

The chain links TRBV6-5 to TRBJ1-2; D unclear. Trimming stripped 10 bases from V and 4 bases from J, with 10 bases between. CDR1 and CDR2 (germline): MNHEY, SVGAGI. The CDR3 runs to 11 residues. CDR3 protein: CATREAYGYTF. The CDR3 DNA is TGTGCCACCCGGGAAGCCTATGGCTACACCTTC.

J is TRBJ2-7 and V is TRBV18, with D perhaps TRBD1 or TRBD2 (6 bases each). The germline gives CDR1 KGHSH, CDR2 LQKENI. This CDR3 has 13 amino acids. Trimming shortened V by 3 bases and J by 7 bases, and 13 bases separated the two germline ends. DNA of the CDR3: TGTGCCAGCTCACCGCAGGGGAGGAGGGAGCAGTACTTC. As protein: CASSPQGRREQYF.

The gene calls are TRBV7-2 and TRBJ1-5; the match to TRBD1 covers 7 bases. CDR1 is SGHTA and CDR2 is FQGNSA in the germline V gene. This CDR3 is 16 amino acids long. The ends lost 5 bases at V and 7 bases at J; junction bases unmatched: 14. The CDR3 loop is CASSLTRGAGTQPQHF. Here the CDR3 DNA reads TGTGCCAGCAGCCTCACCAGGGGGGCAGGGACACAGCCCCAGCATTTT.

In its sample, this clone was seen once. V usage is TRBV28 and J usage is TRBJ1-6; D may be TRBD1 (5 bases). This CDR3 region has 16 residues. The germline V gene has CDR1 MDHEN and CDR2 SYDVKM. Trimming stripped 3 bases from V and 7 bases from J, with 16 bases between. CDR3 region: CASSFPRGAGNSPLHF. In DNA form, the CDR3 reads TGTGCCAGCAGTTTCCCCCGTGGGGCCGGGAATTCACCCCTCCACTTT. Full variable domain (outside the CDR3, taken from reference TRBV28 and TRBJ1-6): DVKVTQSSRYLVKRTGEKVFLECVQDMDHENMFWYRQDPGLGLRLIYFSYDVKMKEKGDIPEGYSVSREKKERFSLILESASTNQTSMYLCASSFPRGAGNSPLHFGNGTRLTVT.